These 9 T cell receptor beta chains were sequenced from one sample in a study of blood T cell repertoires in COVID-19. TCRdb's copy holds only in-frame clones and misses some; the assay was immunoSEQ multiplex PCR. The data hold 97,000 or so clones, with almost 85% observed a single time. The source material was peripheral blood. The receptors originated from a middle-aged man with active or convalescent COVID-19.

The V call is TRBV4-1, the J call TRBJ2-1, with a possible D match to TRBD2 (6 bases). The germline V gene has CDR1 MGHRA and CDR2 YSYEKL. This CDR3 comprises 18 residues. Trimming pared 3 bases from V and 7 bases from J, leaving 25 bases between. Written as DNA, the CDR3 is TGCGCCAGCAGCCATCTGTTCCCCGGGACGGAGGAGGGGAATGAGCAGTTCTTC. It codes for CASSHLFPGTEEGNEQFF.

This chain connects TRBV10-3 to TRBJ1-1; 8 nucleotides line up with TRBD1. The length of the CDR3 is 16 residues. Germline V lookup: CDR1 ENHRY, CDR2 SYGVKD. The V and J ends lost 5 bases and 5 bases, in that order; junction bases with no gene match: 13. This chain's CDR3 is CAISPDSLRDRTEAFF. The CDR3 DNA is TGTGCCATCAGTCCTGACTCGCTCCGGGACAGGACTGAAGCTTTCTTT.

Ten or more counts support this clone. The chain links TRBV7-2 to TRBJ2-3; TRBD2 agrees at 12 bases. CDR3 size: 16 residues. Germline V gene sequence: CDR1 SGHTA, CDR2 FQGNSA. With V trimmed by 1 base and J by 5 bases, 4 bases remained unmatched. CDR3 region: CASSLGLAGGRDTQYF. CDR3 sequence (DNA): TGTGCCAGCAGCTTAGGGCTAGCGGGGGGGCGAGATACGCAGTATTTT.

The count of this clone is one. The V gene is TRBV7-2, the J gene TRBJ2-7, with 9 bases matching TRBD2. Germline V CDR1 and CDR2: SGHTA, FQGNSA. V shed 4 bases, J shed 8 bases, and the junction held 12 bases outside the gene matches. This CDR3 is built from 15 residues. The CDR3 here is CASSSSGTSNLKQYF. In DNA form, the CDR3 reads TGTGCCAGCAGCTCATCCGGGACTAGCAACTTAAAGCAGTACTTC.

In DNA, the CDR3 is TGCGCCAGCAGTAATACCGGGGAGCTGTTTTTT. It encodes CASSNTGELFF. The rearrangement links TRBV5-1 to TRBJ2-2; the D is unclear. CDR1 is SGHRS and CDR2 is YFSETQ in the germline V gene. V shed 5 bases and J shed 5 bases, with 4 bases lying between them. The CDR3 runs to 11 residues. Combining the CDR3 with reference TRBV5-1 and TRBJ2-2 gives the whole variable domain KAGVTQTPRYLIKTRGQQVTLSCSPISGHRSVSWYQQTPGQGLQFLFEYFSETQRNKGNFPGRFSGRQFSNSRSEMNVSTLELGDSALYLCASSNTGELFFGEGSRLTVL.

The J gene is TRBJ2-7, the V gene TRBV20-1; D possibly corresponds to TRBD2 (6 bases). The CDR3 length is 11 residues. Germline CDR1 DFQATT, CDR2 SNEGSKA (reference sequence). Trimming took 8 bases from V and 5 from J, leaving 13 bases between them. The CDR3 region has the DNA TGCAGTTTGACAAGCGGGCACGAGCAGTACTTC. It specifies CSLTSGHEQYF.

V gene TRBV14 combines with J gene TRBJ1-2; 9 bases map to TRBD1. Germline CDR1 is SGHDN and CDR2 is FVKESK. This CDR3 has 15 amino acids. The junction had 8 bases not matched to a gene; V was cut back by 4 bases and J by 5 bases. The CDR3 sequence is CASSLPGQGHYGYTF. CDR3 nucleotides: TGTGCCAGCAGCCTACCGGGACAGGGACATTATGGCTACACCTTC.

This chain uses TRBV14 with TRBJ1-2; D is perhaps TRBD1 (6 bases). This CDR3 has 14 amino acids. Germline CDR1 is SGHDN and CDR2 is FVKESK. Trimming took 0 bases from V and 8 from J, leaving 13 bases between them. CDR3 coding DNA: TGTGCCAGCAGCCAAGATAGGGGGATCGGAGGCTACACCTTC. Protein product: CASSQDRGIGGYTF.

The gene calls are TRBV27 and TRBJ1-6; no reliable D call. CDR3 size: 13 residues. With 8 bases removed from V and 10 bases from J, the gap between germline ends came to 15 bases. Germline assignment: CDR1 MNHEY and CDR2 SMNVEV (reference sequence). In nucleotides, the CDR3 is TGTGCCAGCGCATTTACCGAGGAATCACCCCTCCACTTT. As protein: CASAFTEESPLHF.